Listed below are T cell receptor beta chains from one sample, sequenced in a study of blood T cell repertoires in COVID-19. The protocol was immunoSEQ multiplex PCR, while the TCRdb copy is restricted to in-frame clones and leaves out a portion. The profile shows over 100,000 clones, around four fifths of them singletons. Specimen: peripheral blood. The receptors shown here come from a woman in her sixties or seventies with acute or convalescent COVID-19. Both conserved end residues are part of each CDR3. The D gene is left open where the match is weak. A clone size is listed for some rows: how often the clone was seen (once, few, many), or a class if it is expanded.

d_gene	abundance	v_gene	j_gene	len	CDR3nt	CDR3aa
.	once	TRBV28	TRBJ1-2	12	TGTGCCAGCAGTCCAGGGTCGTATGGCTACACCTTC	CASSPGSYGYTF
.	.	TRBV24-1	TRBJ2-7	12	TGTGCCACCAGTGAACCTAACCGGGAGCAGTACTTC	CATSEPNREQYF
.	.	TRBV28	TRBJ1-2	15	TGTGCCAGCAGTCCCGGGGAGGGGATCTTCTATGGCTACACCTTC	CASSPGEGIFYGYTF
TRBD2	.	TRBV2	TRBJ2-2	16	TGTGCCAGCAGCGTGTCAGCGGGGGGTAACGCCGGGGAGCTGTTTTTT	CASSVSAGGNAGELFF
TRBD2	.	TRBV7-2	TRBJ2-1	18	TGTGCCAGCAGCTTAGAACCACAACTAGCGGGAGTAAGGAATGAGCAGTTCTTC	CASSLEPQLAGVRNEQFF
TRBD1	many	TRBV2	TRBJ1-1	14	TGTGCCAGCAGTGACAACCGGGACAGCACTGAAGCTTTCTTT	CASSDNRDSTEAFF
.	.	TRBV2	TRBJ1-1	14	TGTGCCAGCACCCAGGACAGTAAGAACACTGAAGCTTTCTTT	CASTQDSKNTEAFF
TRBD2	.	TRBV7-3	TRBJ2-2	19	TGTGCCAGCAGCCTAATCCCGGGACTAGCACGATCGAACACCGGGGAGCTGTTTTTT	CASSLIPGLARSNTGELFF
.	few	TRBV30	TRBJ1-5	14	TGTGCCTGGAGTGTGGGACTAGGCGATCAGACCCAGCATTTT	CAWSVGLGDQTQHF
.	.	TRBV15	TRBJ1-2	14	TGTGCCACCAGCAGAGATCGGGTCGGAAGTTCCTACACCTTC	CATSRDRVGSSYTF
.	many	TRBV7-2	TRBJ1-5	14	TGTGCCAGCAGCTTAGGCAGGGTTATTCAGCCCCAGCATTTT	CASSLGRVIQPQHF
.	few	TRBV3-1/TRBV3-2	TRBJ1-6	14	TGTGCCAGCAGCGAAATCTCGGGAGATTCACCCCTCCACTTT	CASSEISGDSPLHF
TRBD1	.	TRBV6-5	TRBJ1-2	14	TGTGCCAGCAGGTACAGGGGTGATTCGGGCGGCTACACCTTC	CASRYRGDSGGYTF
TRBD2	.	TRBV18	TRBJ2-5	17	TGTGCCAGCTTTCGAAGGCTAGCGGGAGGAAACCAAGAGACCCAGTACTTC	CASFRRLAGGNQETQYF
.	.	TRBV6-2/TRBV6-3	TRBJ2-5	14	TGTGCCAGCATCCCCCGCGTCGACCAAGAGACCCAGTACTTC	CASIPRVDQETQYF
.	once	TRBV21-1	TRBJ2-7	10	TGTGCCAGCAGCAAAAGCCCCACGGACTTC	CASSKSPTDF
.	once	TRBV6-5	TRBJ1-5	15	TGTGCCAGCAGTTACTCGCGAGATAGCAATCAGCCCCAGCATTTT	CASSYSRDSNQPQHF
TRBD2	.	TRBV7-2	TRBJ2-3	15	TGTGCCAGCAGCCGCACTAGCGGGAGGGCAGATACGCAGTATTTT	CASSRTSGRADTQYF
.	.	TRBV5-6	TRBJ1-3	13	TGTGCCAGCAGTCTAGGGAGAGGAAACACCATATATTTT	CASSLGRGNTIYF
.	.	TRBV12-5	TRBJ2-3	16	TGTGCTAGTGGTTTTGGACAGTTAGGGGCCACAGATACGCAGTATTTT	CASGFGQLGATDTQYF
.	once	TRBV5-1	TRBJ1-5	15	TGCGCCAGCAGCCCGGTCGGGGGGGGCAATCAGCCCCAGCATTTT	CASSPVGGGNQPQHF
.	.	TRBV2	TRBJ2-1	16	TGTGCCAGCAGGGGACGGGACTTATCCTCCTACAATGAGCAGTTCTTC	CASRGRDLSSYNEQFF
TRBD2	.	TRBV3-1/TRBV3-2	TRBJ2-7	15	TGTGCCAGCAGCCAAGGAGCGGGGAGCTCCTACGAGCAGTACTTC	CASSQGAGSSYEQYF
.	.	TRBV6-5	TRBJ1-5	14	TGTGCCAGCAGACAGGGAACGAGCAATCAGCCCCAGCATTTT	CASRQGTSNQPQHF
.	once	TRBV7-2	TRBJ2-3	16	TGTGCCAGCAGCCCCCCCTGGCAGGGCCGGGCAGATACGCAGTATTTT	CASSPPWQGRADTQYF
TRBD2	once	TRBV11-2	TRBJ2-1	15	TGTGCCAGCAGTACGACTAGCGGGGCGGACAATGAGCAGTTCTTC	CASSTTSGADNEQFF
TRBD1	.	TRBV6-5	TRBJ2-7	12	TGTGCCAGCGGGCAGGGGGCGCAGGAGCAGTACTTC	CASGQGAQEQYF
.	.	TRBV28	TRBJ2-7	15	TGTGCCAGCAGTTCCCCCTTGCGGGGCCCCTACGAGCAGTACTTC	CASSSPLRGPYEQYF
.	.	TRBV7-9	TRBJ1-3	14	TGTGCCAGCAGCTTAAGCATCTCTGGAAACACCATATATTTT	CASSLSISGNTIYF
.	.	TRBV28	TRBJ1-3	14	TGTGCCAGCATCGGGGGGCAGATGGGAAACACCATATATTTT	CASIGGQMGNTIYF
.	once	TRBV29-1	TRBJ2-7	12	TGCAGCCCTGTTAGGGGCTCCTACGAGCAGTACTTC	CSPVRGSYEQYF
.	.	TRBV7-9	TRBJ2-3	17	TGTGCCAGCAGCTTAGTATATGGAGGGCAGGGCCCAGATACGCAGTATTTT	CASSLVYGGQGPDTQYF
.	.	TRBV10-3	TRBJ1-2	13	TGTGCCATCAGTGAGACAGGGAAAGGCGGCTACACCTTC	CAISETGKGGYTF
TRBD2	.	TRBV4-3	TRBJ2-1	16	TGCGCCAGCAGCCAAGAACCCAGCGGGGCATACAATGAGCAGTTCTTC	CASSQEPSGAYNEQFF
.	.	TRBV20-1	TRBJ1-1	10	TGCAGTTTACATGGGGGCGCAGCTTTCTTT	CSLHGGAAFF
TRBD2	.	TRBV3-1/TRBV3-2	TRBJ2-1	17	TGTGCCAGCAGCCCTACGGGACTAGCGGGAGTATACAATGAGCAGTTCTTC	CASSPTGLAGVYNEQFF
.	.	TRBV9	TRBJ1-6	14	TGTGCCAGCAGCGTAAGGCGGGGCGGATCACCCCTCCACTTT	CASSVRRGGSPLHF
.	.	TRBV19	TRBJ1-1	14	TGTGCCAGTAGTATAGGGGCAATGAACACTGAAGCTTTCTTT	CASSIGAMNTEAFF
.	.	TRBV28	TRBJ1-2	13	TGTGCCAGCAGTACAGGGAATTCCTATGGCTACACCTTC	CASSTGNSYGYTF
.	.	TRBV3-1/TRBV3-2	TRBJ2-4	18	TGTGCCAGCAGCGGTGTGGGCGCTAGCGACAACGTAAAAAACATTCAGTACTTC	CASSGVGASDNVKNIQYF
.	.	TRBV5-1	TRBJ2-5	13	TGCGCCAGCAGCTGGGCGGCAGGGGAGACCCAGTACTTC	CASSWAAGETQYF
.	.	TRBV28	TRBJ2-7	14	TGTGCCAGCAACCGGGACTCCTCATACTACGAGCAGTACTTC	CASNRDSSYYEQYF
.	.	TRBV18	TRBJ2-7	13	TGTGCCAGCTCCCGCAGTGATTCCTACGAGCAGTACTTC	CASSRSDSYEQYF
TRBD1	.	TRBV6-5	TRBJ2-7	14	TGTGCCAGCAGTAGCGGCAGGGGGCCCTACGAGCAGTACTTC	CASSSGRGPYEQYF
TRBD1	.	TRBV9	TRBJ2-7	14	TGTGCCAGCAGCCCCCCGGGACAGGGTAACGAGCAGTACTTC	CASSPPGQGNEQYF
.	.	TRBV11-2	TRBJ1-1	14	TGTGCCAGCAGCTTAGGGACAGTGAACACTGAAGCTTTCTTT	CASSLGTVNTEAFF
.	.	TRBV5-1	TRBJ1-5	15	TGCGCCAGCAGCTACGAGAGCGGGGAGGAGCAGCCCCAGCATTTT	CASSYESGEEQPQHF
TRBD2	.	TRBV19	TRBJ2-5	14	TGTGCCAGTAGTATCGGGGGGGTTCAAGAGACCCAGTACTTC	CASSIGGVQETQYF
.	.	TRBV6-5	TRBJ1-1	13	TGTGCCAGCAGGACAGTTATGAACACTGAAGCTTTCTTT	CASRTVMNTEAFF
TRBD2	.	TRBV4-3	TRBJ2-2	16	TGCGCCAGCAGCCAAGATCACGGGAGGGTAACCGGGGAGCTGTTTTTT	CASSQDHGRVTGELFF
.	.	TRBV10-3	TRBJ1-2	12	TGTGCCATCAGTGAGACGGACTATGGCTACACCTTC	CAISETDYGYTF
.	medium-sized	TRBV28	TRBJ2-7	13	TGTGCCAGCACCCTGGAACACAGGGACGAGCAGTACTTC	CASTLEHRDEQYF
TRBD2	.	TRBV6-5	TRBJ2-1	13	TGTGCCAGCAGTCCCCTAGCGGGAGGCCACCAGTTCTTC	CASSPLAGGHQFF
.	.	TRBV11-3	TRBJ2-7	13	TGTGCCAGCAGCCCCCGTACAGGTGCCGAGCAGTACTTC	CASSPRTGAEQYF
TRBD1	.	TRBV3-1/TRBV3-2	TRBJ2-5	15	TGTGCCAGCAGCCAAGGACAGGGGACAAGAGAGACCCAGTACTTC	CASSQGQGTRETQYF
.	.	TRBV7-2	TRBJ1-2	15	TGTGCCAGCAGCCCTGGGTCATACAGGACGGATGGCTACACCTTC	CASSPGSYRTDGYTF
.	.	TRBV28	TRBJ1-5	15	TGTGCCGGCCAGGGAGGGGGGACTAGCAATCAGCCCCAGCATTTT	CAGQGGGTSNQPQHF
.	.	TRBV7-2	TRBJ2-5	14	TGTGCCAGCAGCCCCGACAGCAACCAAGAGACCCAGTACTTC	CASSPDSNQETQYF